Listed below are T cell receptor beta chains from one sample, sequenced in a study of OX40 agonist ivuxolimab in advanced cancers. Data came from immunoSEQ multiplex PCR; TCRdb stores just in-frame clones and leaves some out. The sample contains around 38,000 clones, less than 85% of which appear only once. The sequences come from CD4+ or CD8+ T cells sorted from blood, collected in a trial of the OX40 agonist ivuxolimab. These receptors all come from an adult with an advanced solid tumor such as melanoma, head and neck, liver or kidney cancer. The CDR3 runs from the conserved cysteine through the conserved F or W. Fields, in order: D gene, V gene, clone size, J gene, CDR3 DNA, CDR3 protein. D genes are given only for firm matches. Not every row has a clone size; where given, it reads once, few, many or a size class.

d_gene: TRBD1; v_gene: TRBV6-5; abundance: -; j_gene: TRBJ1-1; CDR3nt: TGTGCCAGCAGTTTGACAGGGTTAGGAACTGAAGCTTTCTTT; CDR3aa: CASSLTGLGTEAFF
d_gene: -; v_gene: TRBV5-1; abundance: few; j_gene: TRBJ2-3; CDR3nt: TGCGCCAGCAGCTTGGCCAACGTGGGAACAGATACGCAGTATTTT; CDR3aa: CASSLANVGTDTQYF
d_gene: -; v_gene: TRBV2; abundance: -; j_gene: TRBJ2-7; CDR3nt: TGTGCCAGCAGTGAAGGGGGGCTCACCGGGTACGAGCAGTACTTC; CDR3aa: CASSEGGLTGYEQYF
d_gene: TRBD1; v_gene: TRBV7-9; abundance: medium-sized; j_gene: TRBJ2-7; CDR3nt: TGTGCCAGCAGCTTAGACGGGGACAGGGGCCACGAGCAGTACTTC; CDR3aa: CASSLDGDRGHEQYF
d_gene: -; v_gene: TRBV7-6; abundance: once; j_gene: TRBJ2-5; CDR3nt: TGTGCCAGCAGCCCAGGGACGGGGGAGACCCAGTACTTC; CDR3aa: CASSPGTGETQYF
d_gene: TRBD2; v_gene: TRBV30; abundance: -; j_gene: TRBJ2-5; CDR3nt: TGTGCCTGGAGAAAGAGCGGGAGTATCCAAGAGACCCAGTACTTC; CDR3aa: CAWRKSGSIQETQYF
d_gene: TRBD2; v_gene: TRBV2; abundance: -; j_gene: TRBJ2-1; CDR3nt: TGTGCCAGCAGTGAATTAGGGATTAGCGGGAGAGGCAATGAGCAGTTCTTC; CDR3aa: CASSELGISGRGNEQFF
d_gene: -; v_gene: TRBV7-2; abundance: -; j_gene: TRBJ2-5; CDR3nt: TGTGCCAGCAGCTTCTTCCCGGGCCTCCAAGAGACCCAGTACTTC; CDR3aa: CASSFFPGLQETQYF
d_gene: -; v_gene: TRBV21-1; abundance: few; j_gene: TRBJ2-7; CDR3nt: TGTGCCAGCACGGGCGGGAGCCCTCTCTTAAGCTCCTACGAGCAGTACTTC; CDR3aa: CASTGGSPLLSSYEQYF
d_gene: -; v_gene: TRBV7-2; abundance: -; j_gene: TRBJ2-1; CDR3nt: TGTGCCAGCAGCTTAGCTTCTGACAATGAGCAGTTCTTC; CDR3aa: CASSLASDNEQFF
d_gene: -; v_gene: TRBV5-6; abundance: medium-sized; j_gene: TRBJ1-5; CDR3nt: TGTGCCAGCAGCTTGGGTGCCGGGCCCCGCCAGCCCCAGCATTTT; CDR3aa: CASSLGAGPRQPQHF
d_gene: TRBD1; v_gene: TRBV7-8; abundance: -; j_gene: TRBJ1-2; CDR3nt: TGTGCCAGCAGCACGAGTATAGGGGACAGACTTGGCTACACCTTC; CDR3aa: CASSTSIGDRLGYTF
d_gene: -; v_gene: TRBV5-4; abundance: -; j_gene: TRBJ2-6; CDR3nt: TGTGCCAGCAGCTTGGATCTGAGAGAAGGGGCCAACGTCCTGACTTTC; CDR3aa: CASSLDLREGANVLTF
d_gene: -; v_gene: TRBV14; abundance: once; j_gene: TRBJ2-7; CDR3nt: TGTGCCGAGAAGGCGGTCCTGTCCTACGAGCAGTACTTC; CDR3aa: CAEKAVLSYEQYF
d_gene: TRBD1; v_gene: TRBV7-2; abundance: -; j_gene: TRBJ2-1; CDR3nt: TGTGCCAGCAGCCCTCAAGCCGGGACAGGGCGGTTGGGTGAGCAGTTCTTC; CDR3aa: CASSPQAGTGRLGEQFF
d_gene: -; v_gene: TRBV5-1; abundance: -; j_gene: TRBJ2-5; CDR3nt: TGCGCCAGCAGCTTGGCCGGGGACGGGGGACAGACCCAGTACTTC; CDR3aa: CASSLAGDGGQTQYF
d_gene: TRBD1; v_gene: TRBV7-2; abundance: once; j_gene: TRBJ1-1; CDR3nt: TGTGCCAGCAGCTTATACCGGGACAGGATCAACACTGAAGCTTTCTTT; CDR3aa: CASSLYRDRINTEAFF
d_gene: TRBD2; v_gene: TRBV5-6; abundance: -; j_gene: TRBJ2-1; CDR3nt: TGTGCCAGCTCCATTCTAGCGGGAAGTTCCTACAATGAGCAGTTCTTC; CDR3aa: CASSILAGSSYNEQFF
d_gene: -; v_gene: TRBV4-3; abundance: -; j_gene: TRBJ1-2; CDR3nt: TGCGCCAGCAGCCAAGAACGCGGGGGTTACGTGGGCTACACCTTC; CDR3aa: CASSQERGGYVGYTF
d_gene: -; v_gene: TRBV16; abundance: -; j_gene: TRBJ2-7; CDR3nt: TGTGCCAGCAGCCAATCACCCTACGAGCAGTACTTC; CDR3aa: CASSQSPYEQYF
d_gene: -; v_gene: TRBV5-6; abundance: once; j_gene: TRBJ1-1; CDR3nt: TGTGCCAGCAGCTTTAAGGGCACTGAAGCTTTCTTT; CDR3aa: CASSFKGTEAFF
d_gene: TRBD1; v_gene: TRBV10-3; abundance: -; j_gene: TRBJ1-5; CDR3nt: TGTGCCATCGGGACAGGGACCGATTATAGCAATCAGCCCCAGCATTTT; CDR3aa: CAIGTGTDYSNQPQHF
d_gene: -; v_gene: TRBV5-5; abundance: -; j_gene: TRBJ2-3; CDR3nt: TGTGCCAGCAGCTTTTGGACACTCAGCACAGATACGCAGTATTTT; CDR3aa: CASSFWTLSTDTQYF
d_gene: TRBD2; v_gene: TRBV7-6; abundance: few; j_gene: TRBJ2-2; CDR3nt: TGTGCCAGCAGCTCCCAGGCGGGAGGGATGCCCGGGGAGCTGTTTTTT; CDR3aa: CASSSQAGGMPGELFF
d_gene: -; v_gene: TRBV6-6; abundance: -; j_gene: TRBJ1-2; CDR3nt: TGTGCCAGCAGTCTCGACAGGAACTATGGCTACACCTTC; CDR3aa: CASSLDRNYGYTF
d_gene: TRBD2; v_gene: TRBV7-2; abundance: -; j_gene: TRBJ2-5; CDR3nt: TGTGCCAGCAGCCGTAGCGGGAGTTCAGAGACCCAGTACTTC; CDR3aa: CASSRSGSSETQYF
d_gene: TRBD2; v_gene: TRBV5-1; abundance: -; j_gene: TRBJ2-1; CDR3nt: TGCGCCAGCAGCTTCCAGCGGGACTACAATGAGCAGTTCTTC; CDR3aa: CASSFQRDYNEQFF
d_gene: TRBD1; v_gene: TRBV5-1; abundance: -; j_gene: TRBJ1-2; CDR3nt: TGCGCCAGCAGCCCTCGGGACAGAAACTATGGCTACACCTTC; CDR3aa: CASSPRDRNYGYTF
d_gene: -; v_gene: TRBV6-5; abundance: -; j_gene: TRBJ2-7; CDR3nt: TGTGCCAGCAGGGCCGGTGAGTACGAGCAGTACTTC; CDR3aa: CASRAGEYEQYF
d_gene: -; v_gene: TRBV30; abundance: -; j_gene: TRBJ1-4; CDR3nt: TGTGCCTGGAGTGTCAGGAGTCGAGGAGCTAATGAAAAACTGTTTTTT; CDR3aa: CAWSVRSRGANEKLFF
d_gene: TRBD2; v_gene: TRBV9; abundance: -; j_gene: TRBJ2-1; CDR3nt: TGTGCCAGCAGCGTAGGCGGGAGCTACAATGAGCAGTTCTTC; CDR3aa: CASSVGGSYNEQFF
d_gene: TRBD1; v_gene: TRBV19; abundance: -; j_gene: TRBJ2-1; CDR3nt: TGTGCCAGTAGTGGGGGACCAGGGGGTGAGCAGTTCTTC; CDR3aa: CASSGGPGGEQFF
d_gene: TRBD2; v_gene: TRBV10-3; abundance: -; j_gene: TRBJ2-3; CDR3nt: TGTGCCATCAGCCCTAGCGGGAGTGATTACGAAGATACGCAGTATTTT; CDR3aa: CAISPSGSDYEDTQYF
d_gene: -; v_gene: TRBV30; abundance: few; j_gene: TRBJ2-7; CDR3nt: TGTGCCTGGAGTGTACCCAGGCTGGACGTCGAGCAGTACTTC; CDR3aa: CAWSVPRLDVEQYF
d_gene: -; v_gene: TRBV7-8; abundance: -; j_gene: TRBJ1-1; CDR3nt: TGTGCCAGCACCCACACAGGGACTGAAGCTTTCTTT; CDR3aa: CASTHTGTEAFF
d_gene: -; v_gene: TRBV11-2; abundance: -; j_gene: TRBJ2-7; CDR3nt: TGTGCCAGCAGCTTAGCAGGGGCCGAGCAGTACTTC; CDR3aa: CASSLAGAEQYF
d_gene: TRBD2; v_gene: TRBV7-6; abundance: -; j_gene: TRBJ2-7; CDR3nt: TGTGCCAGCAGCCCCCGGACTAGCGGGTCCTCAGTCTACGAGCAGTACTTC; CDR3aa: CASSPRTSGSSVYEQYF
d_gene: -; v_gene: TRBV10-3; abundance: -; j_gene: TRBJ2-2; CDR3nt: TGTGCCATCAGTGAACCGGGGCAGGGTTTCACCGGGGAGCTGTTTTTT; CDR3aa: CAISEPGQGFTGELFF
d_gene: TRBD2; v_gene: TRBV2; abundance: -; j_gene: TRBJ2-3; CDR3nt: TGTGCCAGCCAGCGGGAGGCGGTATACTCTAGCACAGATACGCAGTATTTT; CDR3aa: CASQREAVYSSTDTQYF
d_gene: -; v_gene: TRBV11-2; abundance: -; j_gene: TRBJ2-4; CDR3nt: TGTGCCAGCAGCTCGTTAAGGGGGATCAAAAACATTCAGTACTTC; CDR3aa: CASSSLRGIKNIQYF